A selection of T cell receptor beta chains follows, all from one sample in a study of tumor-infiltrating lymphocytes in primary liver carcinoma. TCRdb redid the calling of the multiplex PCR reads with MiXCR, one entry per CDR3 protein. The data contain approximately 340,000 distinct CDR3 sequences, 65% of them singletons. What was sequenced was peripheral blood. Receptor source: a man between 35 and 55 years old with primary liver carcinoma and hepatitis B virus infection. Each CDR3 is given without its conserved first and last residue. D genes are given only for firm matches.

v_gene	j_gene	d_gene	CDR3aa
TRBV29-1	TRBJ2-5	-	SIRRPGRNQETQY
TRBV20-1	TRBJ1-5	-	SAGWGEYDNQPQH
TRBV6-2/TRBV6-3	TRBJ2-7	TRBD2	ASSYPSGRVTYEQY
TRBV11-2	TRBJ2-7	-	SSSLVAYTYEQY
TRBV6-1	TRBJ2-5	TRBD2	ASSVAGVGETQY
TRBV6-1	TRBJ2-3	TRBD2	ASSEAALTSGGSTDTQY
TRBV5-8	TRBJ2-5	TRBD1	ASSQTGVCGETQY
TRBV6-6	TRBJ2-7	-	ASTTALTYEQY
TRBV5-5	TRBJ2-7	-	ANSLATATYEQY
TRBV4-1	TRBJ2-1	-	ASSQGFRQYNEQF
TRBV6-5	TRBJ2-5	-	ASSYSMTQY
TRBV11-2	TRBJ2-2	TRBD2	ASSYLRGGRGGNTGELF
TRBV11-2	TRBJ1-4	-	ASSSRTLGEKLF
TRBV28	TRBJ2-7	-	ASSLSGPNYEQY
TRBV29-1	TRBJ1-1	-	SVGNTNTEAF
TRBV10-3	TRBJ2-3	-	AISSVIDTQY
TRBV5-4	TRBJ1-4	-	ASSLPLGKLF
TRBV11-2	TRBJ2-1	TRBD1	ASSPGTGVLNEQF
TRBV11-2	TRBJ2-7	TRBD2	ASGLRLASGSYEQY
TRBV4-3	TRBJ2-3	-	ASSQGLAPDRQY
TRBV11-2	TRBJ2-7	-	ASSFVGSYEQY
TRBV5-1	TRBJ2-7	-	ASTTTNRSSYEQY
TRBV6-1	TRBJ2-5	TRBD2	ASSEGRLAGVLQRETQY
TRBV6-2/TRBV6-3	TRBJ2-3	-	ALGHPDTQY
TRBV5-4	TRBJ2-7	-	ASGLSGFYEQY
TRBV29-1	TRBJ2-7	TRBD1	SGQGLSCYEHY
TRBV6-5	TRBJ2-7	-	ASAGQGGEQY
TRBV14	TRBJ1-1	TRBD1	ASSQVGGGYTEAF
TRBV5-6	TRBJ2-1	TRBD2	ASPASGRYEQF
TRBV5-4	TRBJ2-7	-	ASSPMEAVEQY
TRBV10-2	TRBJ2-1	-	ASSELDKEQF
TRBV11-2	TRBJ2-6	-	ASSLVPQWAGANVLN
TRBV6-5	TRBJ2-1	TRBD2	ASSYSPTIGRAYYNEQF
TRBV11-1	TRBJ1-6	-	ASSEATGRNSPLH
TRBV4-1	TRBJ1-5	-	ANSQDWNQPQH
TRBV5-5	TRBJ2-7	TRBD1	GSSRAWRQGIREQY
TRBV5-6	TRBJ2-7	-	ASSFAYGAEQY
TRBV4-2	TRBJ1-1	TRBD1	ASSQDPGQGEAF
TRBV6-1	TRBJ2-1	TRBD2	ASSLLLAGAYNEHF
TRBV5-1	TRBJ2-6	-	ASSLSGQTSGANVLT
TRBV28	TRBJ1-2	-	ASSPSANYGYT
TRBV6-6	TRBJ2-5	-	ASSSVPPNQETQY
TRBV14	TRBJ2-1	-	TSNPHRRSSYNEQF
TRBV29-1	TRBJ1-3	-	SVEGSRNTIY
TRBV2	TRBJ2-3	TRBD2	ASSELASGSTQY
TRBV5-4	TRBJ2-5	TRBD1	ASSLGDRETQY
TRBV7-3	TRBJ1-5	-	ASSPGRFQVGNQPQH
TRBV5-5	TRBJ1-2	-	ASSSYTGNYRYT